The 7 T cell receptor beta chains below all came from one sample that was sequenced in a study of PD-1 blockade in classical Hodgkin lymphoma. Only in-frame clones appear in the TCRdb table, and some are missing; sequencing was by immunoSEQ multiplex PCR. The table lists 16,000 or so clones, roughly four fifths of them singletons, with around 8.4% in the top ten. Time point reported: newly diagnosed, previously untreated cHL patient sample. Sequencing was carried out using peripheral blood mononuclear cells (PBMCs). These receptors were collected from a human donor with classical Hodgkin lymphoma.

The V and J genes are TRBV5-1 and TRBJ2-7; D is uncertain. The CDR3 sequence is 13 residues long. In germline, CDR1 is SGHRS, CDR2 YFSETQ. Trimming shortened V by 2 bases and J by 6 bases, and 12 bases separated the two germline ends. CDR3 amino acids: CASSFTQPGEQYF. CDR3 bases: TGCGCCAGCAGCTTTACACAACCGGGCGAGCAGTACTTC. Based on the CDR3 plus reference TRBV5-1 and TRBJ2-7, the full variable domain is KAGVTQTPRYLIKTRGQQVTLSCSPISGHRSVSWYQQTPGQGLQFLFEYFSETQRNKGNFPGRFSGRQFSNSRSEMNVSTLELGDSALYLCASSFTQPGEQYFGPGTRLTVT.

The genes are TRBV4-1 and TRBJ1-5; no definite D call. V was trimmed by 2 bases and J by 6 bases, leaving 23 bases between them. The CDR3 loop spans 18 amino acids. Germline CDR1 and CDR2: MGHRA and YSYEKL. The CDR3 DNA is TGCGCCAGCAGCCAACAAGATTTAATAGGTACCGGAGGTCAGCCCCAGCATTTT. Translated, it gives CASSQQDLIGTGGQPQHF.

V is TRBV7-9 and J is TRBJ1-1; 7 nucleotides line up with TRBD1. J lost 2 bases, V lost 8 bases, and 8 bases had no gene match. Germline V gives CDR1 SEHNR, CDR2 FQNEAQ (reference sequence). This CDR3 comprises 14 residues. CDR3 sequence: CASSWTGYNTEAFF. CDR3 coding DNA: TGTGCCAGCTCCTGGACAGGTTATAACACTGAAGCTTTCTTT.

This chain connects TRBV7-9 to TRBJ1-1; D not certain. Germline CDR1 reads SEHNR; CDR2 reads FQNEAQ (reference sequence). The V gene lost 1 base and the J gene lost 7 bases, with 10 bases spanning the gap. The CDR3 loop spans 13 amino acids. CDR3 DNA: TGTGCCAGCAGCTTAGAGCAGAGAGGTGAAGCTTTCTTT. Translation gives CASSLEQRGEAFF.

The J gene is TRBJ2-7, the V gene TRBV28; TRBD1 matches at 7 bases. Trimming took 0 bases from V and 2 from J; bases not matched to a gene: 4. Germline lookup yields CDR1 MDHEN and CDR2 SYDVKM. The CDR3 runs to 15 residues. This chain's CDR3 is CASSLWGQSAYEQYF. CDR3 nucleotide sequence: TGTGCCAGCAGTTTATGGGGACAGTCCGCCTACGAGCAGTACTTC.

The chain's CDR3 is CASSLSSYEQYF. As DNA, the CDR3 is TGTGCCAGCAGCTTAAGCTCCTACGAGCAGTACTTC. V is TRBV7-2 and J is TRBJ2-7; D remains ambiguous. The CDR3 runs to 12 residues. V dropped 2 bases and J dropped 0 bases, with 2 bases sitting between them. The V gene's germline CDR1 is SGHTA and CDR2 FQGNSA.

The chain combines TRBV7-9 with TRBJ2-1; no firm D call. Germline CDR1 is SEHNR and CDR2 is FQNEAQ (reference sequence). V lost 3 bases to trimming and J lost 5 bases, with 8 bases between them. This CDR3 spans 13 amino acids. The CDR3 bases are TGTGCCAGCAGCTTGGGCAGAAACAATGAGCAGTTCTTC. Translating gives CASSLGRNNEQFF. Together with reference TRBV7-9 and TRBJ2-1, the CDR3 gives the full variable domain: DTGVSQNPRHKITKRGQNVTFRCDPISEHNRLYWYRQTLGQGPEFLTYFQNEAQLEKSRLLSDRFSAERPKGSFSTLEIQRTEQGDSAMYLCASSLGRNNEQFFGPGTRLTVL.